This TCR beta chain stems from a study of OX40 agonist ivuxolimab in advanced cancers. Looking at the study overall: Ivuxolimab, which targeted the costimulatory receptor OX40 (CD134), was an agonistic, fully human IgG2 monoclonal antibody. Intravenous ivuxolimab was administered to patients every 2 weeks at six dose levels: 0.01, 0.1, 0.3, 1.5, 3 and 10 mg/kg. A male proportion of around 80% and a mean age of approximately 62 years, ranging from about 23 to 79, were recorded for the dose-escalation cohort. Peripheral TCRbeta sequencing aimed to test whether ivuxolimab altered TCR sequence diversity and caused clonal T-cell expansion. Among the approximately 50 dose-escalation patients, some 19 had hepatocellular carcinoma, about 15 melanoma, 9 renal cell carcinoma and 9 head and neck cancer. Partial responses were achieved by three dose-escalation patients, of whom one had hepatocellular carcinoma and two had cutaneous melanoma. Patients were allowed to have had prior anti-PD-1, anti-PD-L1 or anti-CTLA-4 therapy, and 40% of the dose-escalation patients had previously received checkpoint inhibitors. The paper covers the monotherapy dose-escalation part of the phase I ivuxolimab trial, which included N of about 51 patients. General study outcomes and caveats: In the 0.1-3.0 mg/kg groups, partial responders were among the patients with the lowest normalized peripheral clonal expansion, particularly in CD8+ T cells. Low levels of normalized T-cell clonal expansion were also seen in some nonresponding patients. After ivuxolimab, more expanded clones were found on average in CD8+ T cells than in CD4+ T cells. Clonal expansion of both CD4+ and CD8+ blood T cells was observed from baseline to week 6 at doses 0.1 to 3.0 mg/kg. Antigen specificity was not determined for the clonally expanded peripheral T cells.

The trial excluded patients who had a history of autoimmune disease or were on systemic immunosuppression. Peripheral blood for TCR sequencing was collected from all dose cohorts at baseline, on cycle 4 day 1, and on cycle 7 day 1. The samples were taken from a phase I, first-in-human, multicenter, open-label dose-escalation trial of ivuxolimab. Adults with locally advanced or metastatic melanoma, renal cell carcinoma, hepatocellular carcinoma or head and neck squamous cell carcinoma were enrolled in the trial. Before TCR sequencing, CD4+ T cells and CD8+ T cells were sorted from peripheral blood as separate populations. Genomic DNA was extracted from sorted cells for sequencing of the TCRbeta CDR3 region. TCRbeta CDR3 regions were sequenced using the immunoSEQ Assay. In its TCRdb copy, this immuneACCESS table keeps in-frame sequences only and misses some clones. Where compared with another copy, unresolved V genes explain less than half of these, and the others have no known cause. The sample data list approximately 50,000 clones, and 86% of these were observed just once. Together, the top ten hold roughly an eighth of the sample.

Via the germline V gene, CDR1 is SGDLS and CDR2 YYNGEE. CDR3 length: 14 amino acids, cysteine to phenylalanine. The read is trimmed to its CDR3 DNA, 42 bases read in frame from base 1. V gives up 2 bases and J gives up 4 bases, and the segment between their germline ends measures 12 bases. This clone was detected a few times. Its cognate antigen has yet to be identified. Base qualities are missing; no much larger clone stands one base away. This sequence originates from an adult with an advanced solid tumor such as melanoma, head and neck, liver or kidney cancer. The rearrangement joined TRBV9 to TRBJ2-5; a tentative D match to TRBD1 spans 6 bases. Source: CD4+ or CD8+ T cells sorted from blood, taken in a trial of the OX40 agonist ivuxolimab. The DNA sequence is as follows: TGTGCCAGCAGCGTCGGACAGCGAGGAGAGACCCAGTACTTC. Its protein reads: CASSVGQRGETQYF.